The 12 T cell receptor beta chains presented below share a single source sample, sequenced in a study of cytomegalovirus exposure and HLA in healthy donors. Use of 60 Vbeta and 13 Jbeta primers characterized the PCR. Produced via immunoSEQ multiplex PCR; TCRdb's table is partial and in-frame only. Altogether some 150,000 clones are present, around 80% being singletons, with the ten largest covering 1.9%. Source material: PBMCs. These receptor sequences come from a woman in her thirties or forties in good health and CMV-seronegative.

This chain links TRBV21-1 with TRBJ2-7; the table gives TRBD2 as D, unverified against the DNA. TRBV21-1 is reported as a pseudogene. The CDR3 consists of 17 residues. CDR3: CASSGWQRSGAPNEQYF. Here the CDR3 DNA reads TGTGCCAGCAGTGGGTGGCAGCGGAGCGGGGCCCCGAACGAGCAGTACTTC.

CDR3: CASSNTGVAFF. The CDR3 coding sequence is TGTGCCAGCAGTAATACAGGGGTAGCTTTCTTT. The chain carries TRBV6-5 and TRBJ1-1; 7 positions match TRBD1. V shed 5 bases and J 10 bases; nucleotides not matched to a gene: 4. Germline CDR1 reads MNHEY; CDR2 reads SVGAGI. The CDR3 is made up of 11 amino acids.

The genes are TRBV7-2 and TRBJ2-7; D gene uncertain. Germline V gene lookup returns CDR1 SGHTA and CDR2 FQGNSA. The CDR3 has 13 amino acids. V was cut by 1 base and J by 6 bases, with 10 bases left in between. CDR3 sequence reads: CASSLVFDSEQYF. The CDR3 DNA sequence: TGTGCCAGCAGCTTAGTTTTTGACTCCGAGCAGTACTTC.

The chain combines TRBV28 with TRBJ2-6; D call uncertain. Trimming shortened V by 6 bases and J by 3 bases, and 12 bases separated the two germline ends. This CDR3 contains 15 residues. The V gene's germline CDR1 is MDHEN and CDR2 SYDVKM. The CDR3, as DNA: TGTGCCAGCAGCCATTGGTCGGGTGGGGCCAACGTCCTGACTTTC. It codes for CASSHWSGGANVLTF.

The genes are TRBV27 and TRBJ1-2, with 8 positions matching TRBD1. Germline V gene lookup returns CDR1 MNHEY and CDR2 SMNVEV (reference sequence). The trim removed 2 bases at V and 4 bases at J, leaving 12 bases unmatched. The CDR3 sequence is 17 residues long. CDR3 in DNA: TGTGCCAGCAGTTTAAAGGACAGGGCGCTTCGGGGCTATGGCTACACCTTC. It is translated as CASSLKDRALRGYGYTF.

This clone was seen only once. The chain uses TRBV28 and TRBJ2-1, with 8 bases that match TRBD1. Germline assignment: CDR1 MDHEN and CDR2 SYDVKM. V was pared by 2 bases and J by 5 bases, with 5 bases of the junction left unmatched. This CDR3 is built from 15 residues. In DNA form, the CDR3 reads TGTGCCAGCAGTTTAGCGGACAGGGTACACAATGAGCAGTTCTTC. It encodes CASSLADRVHNEQFF.

V is TRBV7-9 and J is TRBJ2-5, with D tentatively TRBD2 (6 bases). Germline CDR1 is SEHNR and CDR2 is FQNEAQ (reference sequence). The CDR3 covers 13 residues. V lost 5 bases and J lost 7, with 14 bases in between. The CDR3 is CASSPEGKGTQYF. The DNA for the CDR3 is TGTGCCAGCAGCCCGGAGGGGAAGGGGACCCAGTACTTC.

This chain joins TRBV6-6 and TRBJ2-5, with 8 bases identical to TRBD2. The CDR3 consists of 14 residues. With 6 bases clipped from V and 10 bases from J, the junction kept 13 bases outside the gene matches. Germline assignment: CDR1 MNHNY and CDR2 SVGAGI (reference sequence). In DNA form, the CDR3 reads TGTGCCAGCAGGGGTTCGGGAGGGTTGAGTGGCCAGTACTTC. Protein: CASRGSGGLSGQYF.

The CDR3 region is CASSGTGGATHEQYF. The DNA for the CDR3 is TGTGCCAGCAGTGGGACAGGGGGTGCTACGCACGAGCAGTACTTC. The chain joins TRBV28 to TRBJ2-7; 11 positions agree with TRBD1. CDR1 is MDHEN and CDR2 is SYDVKM in the germline V gene. This CDR3 spans 15 amino acids. The J segment lost 5 bases and the V segment lost 5 bases, leaving 8 bases of the junction unmatched.

The chain uses TRBV4-3 and TRBJ2-2, with 10 positions matching TRBD1. The germline V gene encodes CDR1 LGHNA and CDR2 YSLEER. V shed 0 bases, J shed 4 bases, and the junction held 5 bases outside the gene matches. This CDR3 has 17 amino acids. The DNA for the CDR3 is TGCGCCAGCAGCCAAGATCGGGGGACAGGGGCCACCGGGGAGCTGTTTTTT. Translating it yields CASSQDRGTGATGELFF.

The chain recombines TRBV9 with TRBJ2-7, with D uncertain. This CDR3 is built from 13 residues. Trimming removed 2 bases at V and 3 bases at J, with 9 bases between. The germline gives CDR1 SGDLS, CDR2 YYNGEE. The CDR3 coding sequence is TGTGCCAGCAGCGTCTCGTCTTACTACGAGCAGTACTTC. Translating gives CASSVSSYYEQYF.

The CDR3 nucleotides are TGTGCCAGCAGCCTCCCGACAGGTTACTACGAGCAGTACTTC. Protein sequence: CASSLPTGYYEQYF. The J gene is TRBJ2-7, the V gene TRBV7-4; D is perhaps TRBD1 (6 bases). CDR3 size: 14 residues. Per the germline V gene, CDR1 is SGHVT and CDR2 is SQSDAQ. Trimming removed 5 bases from V and 3 bases from J, with 14 bases in between.